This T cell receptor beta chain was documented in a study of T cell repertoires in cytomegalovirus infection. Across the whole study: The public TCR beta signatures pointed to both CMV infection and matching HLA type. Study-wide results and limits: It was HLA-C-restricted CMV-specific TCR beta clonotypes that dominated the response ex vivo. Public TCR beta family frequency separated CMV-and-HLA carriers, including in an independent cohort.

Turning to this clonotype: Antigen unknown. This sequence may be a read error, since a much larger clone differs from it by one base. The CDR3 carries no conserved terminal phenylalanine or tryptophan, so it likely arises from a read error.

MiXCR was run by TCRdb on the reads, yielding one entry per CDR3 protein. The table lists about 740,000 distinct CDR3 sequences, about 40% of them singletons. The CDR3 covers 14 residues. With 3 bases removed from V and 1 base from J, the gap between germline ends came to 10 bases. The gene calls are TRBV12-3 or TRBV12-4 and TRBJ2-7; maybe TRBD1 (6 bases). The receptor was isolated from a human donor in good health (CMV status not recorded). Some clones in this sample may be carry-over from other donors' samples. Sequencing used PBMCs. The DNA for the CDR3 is TGTGCCAGCAGTTTCCGCGACAGGTCCTACGAGCAGTACTTA. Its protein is CASSFRDRSYEQYL.